These 27 T cell receptor beta chains were all obtained from the same sample, sequenced in a study of cytomegalovirus exposure and HLA in healthy donors. Both 60 Vbeta primers and 13 Jbeta primers went into the PCR. Using immunoSEQ multiplex PCR, the repertoire was profiled, and TCRdb retains in-frame clones only, with some absent. This table lists approximately 120,000 clones. Sequencing used PBMCs. The source is a young man in good health and CMV-seronegative.

This chain joins TRBV6-5 and TRBJ2-5; 7 bases agree with TRBD1. CDR3 length: 14 amino acids. After removal of 5 bases from V and 2 bases from J, the junction contained 5 bases not matched to a gene. Germline CDR1 and CDR2: MNHEY and SVGAGI. The CDR3 spells CASSPPGQQETQYF. DNA for the CDR3: TGTGCCAGCAGTCCCCCGGGACAGCAAGAGACCCAGTACTTC.

The chain joins TRBV6-1 to TRBJ1-2, with 7 bases lining up with TRBD1. The CDR3 covers 15 residues. V gave up 3 bases and J gave up 3 bases; unmatched junction bases: 7. The germline V gene has CDR1 MNHNS and CDR2 SASEGT. The CDR3 bases are TGTGCCAGCAGTGAGACAGGGCTTCAATACTATGGCTACACCTTC. It is translated as CASSETGLQYYGYTF.

The V call is TRBV9, the J call TRBJ2-6; TRBD1 might be the D (6 bases). This CDR3 comprises 16 residues. CDR1 is SGDLS, CDR2 YYNGEE, per germline. V lost 6 bases, J lost 1 base, and 14 bases lay in between. The DNA for the CDR3 is TGTGCCAGCAACAATAAGAGGGGGTCTGGGGCCAACGTCCTGACTTTC. Its translation is CASNNKRGSGANVLTF.

The chain employs TRBV18 and TRBJ2-1; 8 bases line up with TRBD2. The germline V gene has CDR1 KGHSH and CDR2 LQKENI. The CDR3 spans 17 residues. The trim removed 6 bases at V and 7 bases at J, leaving 17 bases unmatched. The CDR3 sequence is CASSREGWASGLNEQFF. Here the CDR3 DNA reads TGTGCCAGCTCTCGGGAGGGCTGGGCTAGCGGGTTGAATGAGCAGTTCTTC.

The V and J genes are TRBV6-5 and TRBJ2-7, with a possible D match to TRBD1 (6 bases). Trimming pared 2 bases from V and 0 bases from J, leaving 11 bases between. This CDR3 is built from 15 residues. Germline V gene lookup returns CDR1 MNHEY and CDR2 SVGAGI. CDR3 in amino acids: CASSYGGAPSYEQYF. The DNA of the CDR3 is TGTGCCAGCAGTTACGGGGGCGCACCCTCCTACGAGCAGTACTTC.

The chain links TRBV9 to TRBJ2-7, with 10 bases fitting TRBD1. Germline-derived CDR1 and CDR2 are SGDLS and YYNGEE. This CDR3 has 14 amino acids. J was trimmed by 3 bases and V by 0 bases; bases with no gene match: 0. The CDR3 DNA is TGTGCCAGCAGCGTAGGGGACAGGGGCTACGAGCAGTACTTC. Its translation is CASSVGDRGYEQYF.

This chain uses TRBV4-1 with TRBJ2-5, with 9 bases lining up with TRBD2. TRBJ2-7 explains the end of the DNA better; the J call may be wrong. This CDR3 spans 15 amino acids. Germline assignment: CDR1 MGHRA and CDR2 YSYEKL. CDR3 in amino acids: CASSHLFGTSSEQYF. DNA for the CDR3: TGCGCCAGCAGCCACCTTTTTGGGACTAGCTCCGAGCAGTACTTC.

The chain has TRBV6-5 and TRBJ1-1, with D maybe TRBD1 (5 bases). The CDR3 extends over 14 amino acids. V lost 3 bases and J lost 3, with 11 bases in between. Per the germline V gene, CDR1 is MNHEY and CDR2 is SVGAGI. CDR3 in DNA: TGTGCCAGCAGTTATGGGGGGGGGTACACTGAAGCTTTCTTT. The encoded protein is CASSYGGGYTEAFF.

The J gene is TRBJ1-6, the V gene TRBV28; D not resolved. Germline V gene sequence: CDR1 MDHEN, CDR2 SYDVKM. The CDR3 length is 15 residues. V was trimmed by 5 bases and J by 5 bases, leaving 13 bases between them. The DNA for the CDR3 is TGTGCCAGCAGTCTAGTCTCCAGAGATAATTCACCCCTCCACTTT. Protein product: CASSLVSRDNSPLHF.

The chain combines TRBV6-5 with TRBJ1-4, with a weak D call TRBD1 (6 bases). V dropped 1 base and J dropped 7 bases, with 16 bases sitting between them. Germline CDR1 reads MNHEY; CDR2 reads SVGAGI. The CDR3 totals 16 residues. The CDR3 sequence: CASSYFRAGVGEKLFF. The CDR3 coding sequence is TGTGCCAGCAGTTACTTCCGGGCAGGGGTGGGTGAAAAACTGTTTTTT.

The gene calls are TRBV6-1 and TRBJ2-3; a weak D match, TRBD1 (6 bases). CDR3 length: 16 amino acids. Trimming took off 4 bases at V and 1 base at J, with 15 bases between the two ends. Germline V gene sequence: CDR1 MNHNS, CDR2 SASEGT. The DNA of the CDR3 is TGTGCCAGCAGTGGGGCCACAGGGTTGGGCACAGATACGCAGTATTTT. It translates to CASSGATGLGTDTQYF.

Here the CDR3 DNA reads TGTGCCAGCAGCGCCCGGGACTACTCTCAGGAGACCCAGTACTTC. The encoded protein is CASSARDYSQETQYF. The gene calls are TRBV9 and TRBJ2-5; 7 bases match TRBD2. This CDR3 comprises 15 residues. Germline values: CDR1 SGDLS, CDR2 YYNGEE. Unmatched junction bases numbered 10, after V lost 3 bases and J lost 5 bases.

The chain recombines TRBV9 with TRBJ1-2; a weak D match, TRBD1 (5 bases). With 4 bases removed from V and 4 bases from J, the gap between germline ends came to 11 bases. In germline, CDR1 is SGDLS, CDR2 YYNGEE. There are 13 residues in the CDR3. The CDR3 sequence: CASSPDTSYGYTF. The CDR3 nucleotides are TGTGCCAGCAGCCCGGACACTTCCTATGGCTACACCTTC.

This chain uses TRBV7-6 with TRBJ1-1; the D gene is possibly TRBD1 (5 bases). Trimming stripped 2 bases from V and 0 bases from J, with 13 bases between. The length of the CDR3 is 16 residues. Germline CDR1 SGHVS, CDR2 FNYEAQ. Here the CDR3 DNA reads TGTGCCAGCAGCTTATTGTATGACAGACTGAACACTGAAGCTTTCTTT. Translated, it gives CASSLLYDRLNTEAFF.

This sequence joins TRBV6-4 and TRBJ2-7; D remains ambiguous. The CDR3 runs 16 residues. Between the trimmed V and J ends, which lost 0 bases and 3 bases, there was a span of 15 bases. CDR1 is MRHNA and CDR2 is SNTAGT in the germline V gene. The CDR3 region is CASSDSRVMPGYEQYF. In DNA form, the CDR3 reads TGTGCCAGCAGTGACTCGAGAGTGATGCCCGGCTACGAGCAGTACTTC.

The chain combines TRBV19 with TRBJ2-2; TRBD1 is a possible D gene (6 bases). The V gene lost 7 bases and the J gene lost 1 base, with 22 bases spanning the gap. The germline CDR1 and CDR2 sequences are LNHDA and SQIVND (reference sequence). The CDR3 totals 18 residues. CDR3 region: CASTNPDSLEENTGELFF. The DNA for the CDR3 is TGTGCCAGTACCAACCCGGACAGTCTGGAAGAGAACACCGGGGAGCTGTTTTTT.

The gene calls are TRBV2 and TRBJ2-7, with 7 nucleotides matching TRBD2. Unmatched junction bases numbered 7, after V lost 4 bases and J lost 4 bases. From germline, CDR1 is SNHLY and CDR2 FYNNEI. The CDR3 extends over 14 amino acids. CDR3 DNA sequence: TGTGCCAGCAGTGGAACGGGGGGTAATTACGAGCAGTACTTC. It specifies CASSGTGGNYEQYF.

This chain joins TRBV4-1 and TRBJ1-2; possible D gene TRBD1, 5 bases. The CDR3 is 14 residues long. Germline CDR1 and CDR2: MGHRA and YSYEKL. The V end lost 0 bases, the J end lost 7 bases, and 12 bases lay between the germline ends. In nucleotides, the CDR3 is TGCGCCAGCAGCCAAGATGGGGCAGGGTTTGGCTACACCTTC. Residues: CASSQDGAGFGYTF.

The genes are TRBV19 and TRBJ2-1; 13 nucleotides line up with TRBD2. The V gene's germline CDR1 is LNHDA and CDR2 SQIVND (reference sequence). This CDR3 has 14 residues. Trimming removed 7 bases from V and 6 bases from J; junction bases left unmatched: 3. The CDR3 is CASTGTSGINEQFF. The CDR3 region has the DNA TGTGCCAGTACAGGGACTAGCGGGATCAATGAGCAGTTCTTC.

The chain is built from TRBV7-8 and TRBJ1-5; weak D call: TRBD1 (6 bases). The germline V gene encodes CDR1 SGHVS and CDR2 FQNEAQ. V was trimmed by 1 base and J by 4 bases, leaving 11 bases between them. This CDR3 contains 15 residues. In DNA form, the CDR3 reads TGTGCCAGCAGCTTAGGGGGGCCGACTAATCAGCCCCAGCATTTT. This translates into CASSLGGPTNQPQHF.

The rearrangement links TRBV7-9 to TRBJ1-5; maybe TRBD1 (5 bases). V was pared by 4 bases and J by 3 bases, with 13 bases between. The germline V gene has CDR1 SEHNR and CDR2 FQNEAQ (reference sequence). The CDR3 is made up of 15 amino acids. The CDR3 sequence: CASSSLTGVNQPQHF. CDR3 sequence (DNA): TGTGCCAGCAGCTCTTTGACGGGGGTCAATCAGCCCCAGCATTTT.

This sequence joins TRBV7-9 and TRBJ1-1; possible D gene TRBD1, 6 bases. Per germline, CDR1 SEHNR and CDR2 FQNEAQ (reference sequence). Trimming removed 7 bases at V and 3 bases at J, with 15 bases between. The CDR3 covers 14 residues. Written as DNA, the CDR3 is TGTGCCAGCATGGCCGCGGGGGCGGACACTGAAGCTTTCTTT. This gives the protein CASMAAGADTEAFF. Complete variable domain (other parts from reference TRBV7-9 and TRBJ1-1): DTGVSQNPRHKITKRGQNVTFRCDPISEHNRLYWYRQTLGQGPEFLTYFQNEAQLEKSRLLSDRFSAERPKGSFSTLEIQRTEQGDSAMYLCASMAAGADTEAFFGQGTRLTVV.

The genes are TRBV9 and TRBJ2-3; 9 bases line up with TRBD2. J gave up 9 bases and V 0 bases, and 5 bases lay outside the gene matches. The CDR3 length is 14 residues. Germline V gives CDR1 SGDLS, CDR2 YYNGEE. CDR3 loop: CASSVDPSGTTQYF. CDR3 DNA: TGTGCCAGCAGCGTAGATCCTAGCGGGACCACGCAGTATTTT.

The gene calls are TRBV6-5 and TRBJ2-5; tentatively, D is TRBD2 (6 bases). The J call is in doubt because the DNA end fits TRBJ2-7 better. In germline, CDR1 is MNHEY, CDR2 SVGAGI. CDR3 length equals 16 residues. The CDR3 DNA reads TGTGCCAGCAGTTACCAAAGGCGGGGCAGCTTATACGAGCAGTACTTC. Encoded protein: CASSYQRRGSLYEQYF.

V is TRBV5-4 and J is TRBJ2-7; 10 bases match TRBD1. The CDR3 has 15 residues. Trimming took 4 bases from V and 4 from J; bases not matched to a gene: 8. In germline, CDR1 is SGHNT, CDR2 YYREEE (reference sequence). CDR3 nucleotides: TGTGCCAGCAGCCTCCGTCGGACAGGGGGGTACGAGCAGTACTTC. This sequence encodes CASSLRRTGGYEQYF.

A note on this clone: Other DNA sequences within the sample encode an identical CDR3. The gene calls are TRBV29-1 and TRBJ1-1; 11 nucleotides line up with TRBD1. The J segment lost 1 base and the V segment lost 5 bases, leaving 6 bases of the junction unmatched. Germline loops: CDR1 SQVTM, CDR2 ANQGSEA. The CDR3 has 15 residues. The CDR3 loop is CSVTGTGGWNTEAFF. CDR3 bases: TGCAGCGTTACTGGGACAGGGGGGTGGAACACTGAAGCTTTCTTT.

The rearrangement uses TRBV30 and TRBJ1-4, with 8 positions matching TRBD1. The trim removed 7 bases at V and 7 bases at J, leaving 8 bases unmatched. The length of the CDR3 is 13 residues. Germline V CDR1 and CDR2: GTSNPN, SVGIG (reference sequence). The CDR3 DNA reads as TGTGCCTCCAAGATACAGGGGGGTGAAAAACTGTTTTTT. Protein: CASKIQGGEKLFF.